The T cell receptor (beta chain) under discussion was sequenced for a study of T cell responses to AZD1222 COVID-19 vaccine. Overall study findings and caveats: Clonal diversity may have been underestimated in mostly white British donors. Only 5 or 6 people who got AZD1222 tested seropositive at baseline. Repertoires were collected only later (after the peak T cell response had occurred).

This CDR3 contains 17 residues. V was shortened by 1 base and J by 3 bases, with 15 bases between the two germline ends. CDR1 and CDR2 (germline): MGHRA, YSYEKL. Generated by immunoSEQ multiplex PCR, the TCRdb table keeps only in-frame clones and is missing some. The table has under 200,000 clones, around 94% seen once. Turning to this clone: What it binds is unknown.

The specimen was peripheral blood, collected on day 0 of AZD1222 vaccination. The receptor's source is an adult in good health. The chain recombines TRBV4-1 with TRBJ1-4; perhaps TRBD1 as D (6 bases). The DNA of the CDR3 is TGCGCCAGCAGCCAAGGGACAGTCCTAAATCCTAATGAAAAACTGTTTTTT. Residues: CASSQGTVLNPNEKLFF.